This T cell receptor beta chain was captured by sequencing in a study of T cell responses to AZD1222 COVID-19 vaccine. Assay: immunoSEQ multiplex PCR; the TCRdb copy retains only in-frame clones and omits some. The table records 150,000 or so clones, 75% to 90% of them present only once. Germline values: CDR1 GTSNPN, CDR2 SVGIG (reference sequence). The CDR3 has 16 residues. The trim removed 2 bases at V and 8 bases at J, leaving 12 bases unmatched. Notes on the study in general: White British donors predominated, females outnumbered males, and clonal diversity was possibly underestimated.

With regard to this clone: What it binds is not known.

This TCR came from an adult in good health. The source material was peripheral blood, sampled on day 0 of AZD1222 vaccination. The chain links TRBV30 to TRBJ2-1; 10 positions agree with TRBD1. The CDR3 DNA reads TGTGCCTGGAGTTATCGACAGGGGGCCATTTTCGATGAGCAGTTCTTC. Protein: CAWSYRQGAIFDEQFF. Looking up the rest from reference TRBV30 and TRBJ2-1 gives the full variable domain: SQTIHQWPATLVQPVGSPLSLECTVEGTSNPNLYWYRQAAGRGLQLLFYSVGIGQISSEVPQNLSASRPQDRQFILSSKKLLLSDSGFYLCAWSYRQGAIFDEQFFGPGTRLTVL.